The next 5 T cell receptor beta chains were all read from a single sample in a study of cytomegalovirus exposure and HLA in healthy donors. PCR used 60 Vbeta primers and 13 Jbeta primers. Assay used: immunoSEQ multiplex PCR; TCRdb lists only in-frame clones, some missing. Of around 120,000 clones listed, roughly 69% were seen once; the top ten hold 2.6%. The sequencing input was PBMCs. Receptors were obtained from a man aged 45-65 years in good health and CMV-seropositive.

The chain couples TRBV11-1 to TRBJ2-1; 9 bases line up with TRBD2. This CDR3 is 14 amino acids long. CDR1 is SGHAT and CDR2 is FQDESV in the germline V gene (reference sequence). V gave up 3 bases and J gave up 12 bases; unmatched junction bases: 9. CDR3 residues: CASSFSGGLWGQFF. The DNA for the CDR3 is TGTGCCAGCAGCTTTAGCGGGGGCCTATGGGGGCAGTTCTTC.

This clone showed up just a few times. The rearrangement uses TRBV7-9 and TRBJ1-3; 7 bases match TRBD1. The CDR3 totals 17 residues. Germline loops: CDR1 SEHNR, CDR2 FQNEAQ (reference sequence). V lost 4 bases to trimming and J lost 0 bases; unmatched junction nucleotides: 9. As DNA, the CDR3 is TGTGCCAGCAGCTCCCTTGACGGACAGGACTCTGGAAACACCATATATTTT. It specifies CASSSLDGQDSGNTIYF.

The gene calls are TRBV9 and TRBJ2-3; 9 nucleotides align to TRBD2. The germline V gene has CDR1 SGDLS and CDR2 YYNGEE. The CDR3 contains 15 residues. V dropped 3 bases and J dropped 2; count of bases not matched to a gene: 4. CDR3 in amino acids: CASSETSGHTDTQYF. Here the CDR3 DNA reads TGTGCCAGCAGCGAGACTAGCGGACACACAGATACGCAGTATTTT.

CDR3 DNA sequence: TGTGCCAGCAGCGTAGTGGGAGGGAACACTGAAGCTTTCTTT. Translating it yields CASSVVGGNTEAFF. The chain joins TRBV9 to TRBJ1-1; D not certain. Trimming took off 0 bases at V and 1 base at J, with 7 bases between the two ends. From germline, CDR1 is SGDLS and CDR2 YYNGEE. The CDR3 is made up of 14 amino acids.

V and J are TRBV10-3 and TRBJ1-1; 8 bases align to TRBD1. Germline V gene sequence: CDR1 ENHRY, CDR2 SYGVKD. The CDR3 has 16 residues. Trimming removed 10 bases from V and 0 bases from J; junction bases left unmatched: 13. The CDR3 is CATLQGTGGMNTEAFF. The CDR3 DNA is TGTGCCACCTTGCAGGGCACAGGGGGTATGAACACTGAAGCTTTCTTT.